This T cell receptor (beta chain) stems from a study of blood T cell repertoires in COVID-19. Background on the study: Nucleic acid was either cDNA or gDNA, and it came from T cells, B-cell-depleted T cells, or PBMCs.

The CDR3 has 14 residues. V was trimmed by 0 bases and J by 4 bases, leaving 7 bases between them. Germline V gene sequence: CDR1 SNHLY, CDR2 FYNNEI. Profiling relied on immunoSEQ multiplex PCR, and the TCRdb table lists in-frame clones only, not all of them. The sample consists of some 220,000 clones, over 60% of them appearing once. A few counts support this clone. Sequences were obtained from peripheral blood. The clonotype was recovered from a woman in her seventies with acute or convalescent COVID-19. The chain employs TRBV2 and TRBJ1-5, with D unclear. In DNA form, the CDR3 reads TGTGCCAGCAGTGAAGCGTCTCAGAATCAGCCCCAGCATTTT. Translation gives CASSEASQNQPQHF. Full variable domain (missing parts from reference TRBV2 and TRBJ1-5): EPEVTQTPSHQVTQMGQEVILRCVPISNHLYFYWYRQILGQKVEFLVSFYNNEISEKSEIFDDQFSVERPDGSNFTLKIRSTKLEDSAMYFCASSEASQNQPQHFGDGTRLSIL.